Below, 3 T cell receptor beta chains from the same sample are listed, as sequenced in a study of blood T cell repertoires in COVID-19. Sequencing was performed with immunoSEQ multiplex PCR; in TCRdb, only in-frame clones are kept and a portion is missing. The sample yields nearly 70,000 clones, approximately 88% seen once. Sequencing used peripheral blood. These receptors were obtained from a woman in her 70s with acute or convalescent COVID-19.

This clone was found a few times. The J gene is TRBJ1-3, the V gene TRBV5-1; no firm D call. Germline lookup yields CDR1 SGHRS and CDR2 YFSETQ. The CDR3 is 16 amino acids. The germline V and J ends were trimmed by 2 bases and 0 bases, with 12 bases remaining between them. The CDR3 spells CASSFTGDSSGNTIYF. Written as DNA, the CDR3 is TGCGCCAGCAGCTTTACCGGTGATTCCTCTGGAAACACCATATATTTT. The full variable domain, its missing parts supplied by reference TRBV5-1 and TRBJ1-3, is KAGVTQTPRYLIKTRGQQVTLSCSPISGHRSVSWYQQTPGQGLQFLFEYFSETQRNKGNFPGRFSGRQFSNSRSEMNVSTLELGDSALYLCASSFTGDSSGNTIYFGEGSWLTVV.

In this sample, this clone turned up once. The V gene is TRBV5-4, the J gene TRBJ1-6; D gene ambiguous. Looked up from germline, CDR1 is SGHNT and CDR2 is YYREEE (reference sequence). The CDR3 contains 12 residues. With 2 bases removed from V and 10 bases from J, the gap between germline ends came to 7 bases. The CDR3 nucleotides read TGTGCCAGCAGCTTAGGAGAATCACCCCTCCACTTT. It codes for CASSLGESPLHF.

The J gene is TRBJ2-2, the V gene TRBV28; 9 nucleotides match TRBD1. CDR3 length equals 15 residues. V was clipped by 7 bases and J by 5 bases; unmatched bases: 8. CDR1 is MDHEN and CDR2 is SYDVKM in the germline V gene. The chain's CDR3 is CASMSQGAFTGELFF. CDR3 coding DNA: TGTGCCAGCATGTCACAGGGGGCTTTTACCGGGGAGCTGTTTTTT.